This is a list of T cell receptor beta chains from one sample in a study of T cell changes during pregnancy in multiple sclerosis. TCRdb's copy holds only in-frame clones and misses some; the assay was immunoSEQ multiplex PCR. The sample records more than 55,000 clones, about 90% being singletons. The sequences come from peripheral blood, collected in the third trimester of pregnancy. These receptor sequences come from a female donor in good health, enrolled as a control in a pregnancy study. The CDR3 runs from the conserved cysteine through the conserved F or W. The D gene is left open where the match is weak.

v_call: TRBV19; d_call: TRBD2; j_call: TRBJ2-1; cdr3_aa: CASSILDPSGYNEQFF
v_call: TRBV4-3; d_call: NA; j_call: TRBJ1-2; cdr3_aa: CASSQDPAGVLNGYTF
v_call: TRBV30; d_call: TRBD1; j_call: TRBJ1-3; cdr3_aa: CAWRNRDRSGNTIYF
v_call: TRBV6-5; d_call: NA; j_call: TRBJ1-2; cdr3_aa: CASSYSGQGGSYTF
v_call: TRBV11-2; d_call: NA; j_call: TRBJ1-2; cdr3_aa: CASSLSPYSDGYTF
v_call: TRBV5-4; d_call: TRBD1; j_call: TRBJ1-1; cdr3_aa: CASSQGQGMNTEAFF
v_call: TRBV5-6; d_call: TRBD1; j_call: TRBJ1-1; cdr3_aa: CASSFMGTGVTEAFF
v_call: TRBV9; d_call: TRBD2; j_call: TRBJ2-1; cdr3_aa: CASSAGRGLAGGGLHEQFF
v_call: TRBV5-5; d_call: NA; j_call: TRBJ1-4; cdr3_aa: CASSFPRGDSRGNEKLFF
v_call: TRBV7-8; d_call: TRBD1; j_call: TRBJ2-2; cdr3_aa: CASSLVLAGGETGELFF
v_call: TRBV5-4; d_call: TRBD1; j_call: TRBJ1-2; cdr3_aa: CASRSAGGGTKNYGYTF
v_call: TRBV19; d_call: TRBD1; j_call: TRBJ1-5; cdr3_aa: CASSTPQGTTSNQPQHF
v_call: TRBV19; d_call: NA; j_call: TRBJ1-1; cdr3_aa: CASSPRQAQMNTEAFF
v_call: TRBV5-6; d_call: TRBD1; j_call: TRBJ1-2; cdr3_aa: CASSLGQGHNYGYTF
v_call: TRBV6-5; d_call: TRBD1; j_call: TRBJ2-1; cdr3_aa: CAGSLAGGLEQFF
v_call: TRBV2; d_call: TRBD1; j_call: TRBJ2-7; cdr3_aa: CASRGSGQGALGEQYF
v_call: TRBV18; d_call: NA; j_call: TRBJ1-1; cdr3_aa: CASSPPPGTEAFF
v_call: TRBV11-3; d_call: NA; j_call: TRBJ2-7; cdr3_aa: CASSNPRDTSSYEQYF
v_call: TRBV20-1; d_call: TRBD1; j_call: TRBJ1-6; cdr3_aa: CSAMRDSSLHF
v_call: TRBV30; d_call: NA; j_call: TRBJ1-2; cdr3_aa: CAWSSARASSGYTF
v_call: TRBV2; d_call: TRBD1; j_call: TRBJ1-5; cdr3_aa: CASKGSPGQGAGGQPQHF
v_call: TRBV10-2; d_call: TRBD2; j_call: TRBJ2-3; cdr3_aa: CASMPSGGNTDTQYF
v_call: TRBV15; d_call: NA; j_call: TRBJ1-1; cdr3_aa: CATSRDRNTEAFF
v_call: TRBV30; d_call: TRBD1; j_call: TRBJ1-1; cdr3_aa: CAWRGQGVGNTEAFF
v_call: TRBV18; d_call: TRBD1; j_call: TRBJ2-7; cdr3_aa: CASSLDRGPYEQYF